Listed below are T cell receptor beta chains from one sample, sequenced in a study of blood T cell repertoires in COVID-19. Generated by immunoSEQ multiplex PCR, the TCRdb table keeps only in-frame clones and is missing some. The table records 120,000 or so clones, around 80% of them present only once. Sequencing was performed on peripheral blood. The receptors originated from a man between 65 and 85 years old with acute or convalescent COVID-19. CDR3s leave out the opening cysteine and the closing phenylalanine or tryptophan.

v_gene,CDR3aa
TRBV3-1/TRBV3-2,ATGGSFGANVLT
TRBV24-1,ATSDLGSKSYNEQF
TRBV9,ASRPTGNRGSYNSPLH
TRBV21-1,ASSPKGQETNYGYT
TRBV3-1/TRBV3-2,ASSQDRPEEQY
TRBV5-1,ASSMGQGQETQY
TRBV5-1,ASRLTGTTEAF
TRBV5-1,ASSLEVGSGEKLF
TRBV5-1,ASSVGQYNEQF
TRBV27,ASSLKGAPNTEAF
TRBV7-2,ASSSRSGAYEQY
TRBV5-1,ASSLDRGYVEAF
TRBV25-1,ASRRTGETDTQY
TRBV12-3/TRBV12-4,ASSPGTGYVLH
TRBV5-8,ASSFYTGMNTEAF
TRBV15,ATRTSGGLDTQY
TRBV14,ASSRGLAQY
TRBV19,ASSMADTGELF
TRBV5-4,ASSHRGPTSGNTIY